Listed here are 17 T cell receptor beta chains from one sample, sequenced in a study of radiotherapy plus CTLA-4 blockade in lung cancer. This table comes from immunoSEQ multiplex PCR, and its TCRdb copy is limited to in-frame clones, with some not included. The sample has roughly 15,000 clones; 65% to 75% are singletons. Sequencing used peripheral blood, obtained from a patient treated with radiotherapy plus ipilimumab. The receptors stem from a human donor with non-small cell lung cancer whose response to radiotherapy plus ipilimumab could not be evaluated.

The chain couples TRBV6-5 to TRBJ2-3; 10 bases line up with TRBD1. This CDR3 comprises 14 residues. Germline values: CDR1 MNHEY, CDR2 SVGAGI. After removal of 6 bases from V and 4 bases from J, the junction contained 4 bases not matched to a gene. The CDR3 sequence is CASSDRGLSDTQYF. Here the CDR3 DNA reads TGTGCCAGCAGCGACAGGGGGCTCTCAGATACGCAGTATTTT.

The rearrangement uses TRBV5-4 and TRBJ2-1; D gene ambiguous. The V gene lost 0 bases and the J gene lost 6 bases, with 4 bases spanning the gap. The CDR3 contains 12 residues. Per germline, CDR1 SGHNT and CDR2 YYREEE (reference sequence). The CDR3 region is CASSLASNEQFF. For the CDR3, the DNA is TGTGCCAGCAGCTTGGCGTCCAATGAGCAGTTCTTC.

The chain employs TRBV6-5 and TRBJ2-1, with TRBD1 identical over 8 bases. Germline trimming cut 5 bases from V and 7 bases from J; bases unmatched to any gene: 10. The CDR3 runs 15 residues. CDR1 and CDR2 (germline): MNHEY, SVGAGI. CDR3 amino acids: CASSISRTGRNEQFF. For the CDR3, the DNA is TGTGCCAGCAGTATCTCAAGGACAGGGCGGAATGAGCAGTTCTTC.

The chain is built from TRBV27 and TRBJ2-5; TRBD2 aligns across 15 bases. V gave up 4 bases and J gave up 2 bases; unmatched junction bases: 2. CDR1 and CDR2 (germline): MNHEY, SMNVEV (reference sequence). The length of the CDR3 is 16 residues. CDR3 sequence: CASSSGLAGGQETQYF. The CDR3 bases are TGTGCCAGCAGTTCTGGACTAGCGGGGGGGCAAGAGACCCAGTACTTC.

This chain links TRBV10-2 with TRBJ1-5; weak D call: TRBD1 (6 bases). V was clipped by 2 bases and J by 0 bases, with 14 bases between them. The CDR3 consists of 17 residues. CDR1 is WSHSY and CDR2 is SAAADI in the germline V gene. The CDR3 protein is CASSEGGGHPSNQPQHF. As DNA, the CDR3 is TGCGCCAGCAGTGAGGGGGGGGGACACCCTAGCAATCAGCCCCAGCATTTT.

V usage is TRBV7-9 and J usage is TRBJ2-1; maybe TRBD2 (6 bases). The CDR3 sequence is 16 residues long. Germline CDR1 is SEHNR and CDR2 is FQNEAQ (reference sequence). V dropped 4 bases and J dropped 7 bases, with 20 bases sitting between them. CDR3 residues: CASSSLVAGWENEQFF. The CDR3 region has the DNA TGTGCCAGCAGCTCATTAGTTGCGGGGTGGGAAAATGAGCAGTTCTTC. Full variable domain (remainder filled in from reference TRBV7-9 and TRBJ2-1): DTGVSQNPRHKITKRGQNVTFRCDPISEHNRLYWYRQTLGQGPEFLTYFQNEAQLEKSRLLSDRFSAERPKGSFSTLEIQRTEQGDSAMYLCASSSLVAGWENEQFFGPGTRLTVL.

This chain connects TRBV5-6 to TRBJ1-3, with D unresolved. The germline V and J ends were trimmed by 0 bases and 0 bases, with 13 bases remaining between them. Germline V CDR1 and CDR2: SGHDT, YYEEEE. The CDR3 runs 17 residues. The CDR3 DNA sequence: TGTGCCAGCAGCTTGGAGTTACGGTCATCCTCTGGAAACACCATATATTTT. Translating gives CASSLELRSSSGNTIYF. Complete variable domain (other parts from reference TRBV5-6 and TRBJ1-3): DAGVTQSPTHLIKTRGQQVTLRCSPKSGHDTVSWYQQALGQGPQFIFQYYEEEERQRGNFPDRFSGHQFPNYSSELNVNALLLGDSALYLCASSLELRSSSGNTIYFGEGSWLTVV.

In this sample, this clone turned up once. The V call is TRBV19, the J call TRBJ2-2, with TRBD1 identical over 8 bases. This CDR3 is 16 amino acids long. The V gene end was trimmed by 2 bases and the J gene end by 5 bases; junction bases not matched to a gene: 7. Germline CDR1 is LNHDA and CDR2 is SQIVND (reference sequence). The CDR3 spells CASSIWTGRGTGELFF. The CDR3 nucleotides read TGTGCCAGTAGTATATGGACAGGGCGTGGGACCGGGGAGCTGTTTTTT. The full variable domain, completed using reference TRBV19 and TRBJ2-2, is DGGITQSPKYLFRKEGQNVTLSCEQNLNHDAMYWYRQDPGQGLRLIYYSQIVNDFQKGDIAEGYSVSREKKESFPLTVTSAQKNPTAFYLCASSIWTGRGTGELFFGEGSRLTVL.

The V gene is TRBV5-1, the J gene TRBJ2-7; perhaps TRBD2 as D (7 bases). This CDR3 contains 15 residues. Trimming left V 6 bases short and J 4 bases short, with 20 bases between. CDR1 and CDR2 (germline): SGHRS, YFSETQ. The CDR3 sequence: CASNQGSGGAYEQYF. In DNA, the CDR3 is TGCGCCAGCAACCAGGGGTCGGGGGGCGCGTACGAGCAGTACTTC. Combining the CDR3 with reference TRBV5-1 and TRBJ2-7 gives the whole variable domain KAGVTQTPRYLIKTRGQQVTLSCSPISGHRSVSWYQQTPGQGLQFLFEYFSETQRNKGNFPGRFSGRQFSNSRSEMNVSTLELGDSALYLCASNQGSGGAYEQYFGPGTRLTVT.

This clone was detected only a few times. This sequence is one base from a far larger clone and is likely a read error. This chain links TRBV4-2 with TRBJ1-3; 10 nucleotides line up with TRBD1. There are 17 residues in the CDR3. Germline lookup yields CDR1 LGHNA and CDR2 YNFKEQ. Trimming removed 2 bases from V and 2 bases from J; junction bases left unmatched: 6. The CDR3 sequence: CASSQRTGGRAGNTIYF. The CDR3 bases are TGTGCCAGCAGCCAAAGGACAGGGGGTAGAGCTGGAAACACCATATATTTT.

The chain recombines TRBV2 with TRBJ2-7, with 7 bases lining up with TRBD1. CDR3 length equals 14 residues. The V gene's germline CDR1 is SNHLY and CDR2 FYNNEI. With V trimmed by 7 bases and J by 2 bases, 8 bases remained unmatched. CDR3 residues: CASTDRVVTYEQYF. The DNA for the CDR3 is TGTGCCAGCACAGACAGGGTGGTGACCTACGAGCAGTACTTC. Filled out from reference TRBV2 and TRBJ2-7, the complete variable domain reads EPEVTQTPSHQVTQMGQEVILRCVPISNHLYFYWYRQILGQKVEFLVSFYNNEISEKSEIFDDQFSVERPDGSNFTLKIRSTKLEDSAMYFCASTDRVVTYEQYFGPGTRLTVT.

The sample holds one count of this clone. The CDR3, as DNA: TGTGCCAGCAGCATCGGACAGGGCCAGGAGCAGTACTTC. Translating it yields CASSIGQGQEQYF. The J gene is TRBJ2-7, the V gene TRBV5-4; TRBD1 matches 8 bases. This CDR3 contains 13 residues. The germline V gene has CDR1 SGHNT and CDR2 YYREEE (reference sequence). The trim removed 4 bases at V and 7 bases at J, leaving 7 bases unmatched.

The CDR3 is CASSSDRNYGYTF. The CDR3 DNA reads TGTGCCAGCAGCTCGGACAGGAACTATGGCTACACCTTC. V and J are TRBV11-2 and TRBJ1-2; 7 nucleotides agree with TRBD1. The CDR3 has 13 amino acids. The V gene end was trimmed by 4 bases and the J gene end by 2 bases; junction bases not matched to a gene: 1. Germline V gene lookup returns CDR1 SGHAT and CDR2 FQNNGV.

V is TRBV7-2 and J is TRBJ2-7, with 12 bases identical to TRBD2. Germline CDR1 SGHTA, CDR2 FQGNSA. CDR3 size: 15 residues. The CDR3 protein is CASSLTSGGPTEQCV. The CDR3 bases are TGTGCCAGCAGCCTGACTAGCGGGGGCCCGACAGAGCAGTGCGTC.

The rearrangement links TRBV4-2 to TRBJ1-2; 9 positions agree with TRBD1. The V gene end was trimmed by 1 base and the J gene end by 7 bases; junction bases not matched to a gene: 4. This CDR3 has 14 amino acids. The germline V gene encodes CDR1 LGHNA and CDR2 YNFKEQ. In nucleotides, the CDR3 is TGTGCCAGCAGCCAAGGGGCGACAGGGGGTGGCTACACCTTC. It is translated as CASSQGATGGGYTF.

The chain recombines TRBV6-6 with TRBJ1-4, with 8 nucleotides matching TRBD1. CDR1 is MNHNY, CDR2 SVGAGI, per germline (reference sequence). The V gene end was trimmed by 5 bases and the J gene end by 6 bases; junction bases not matched to a gene: 8. This CDR3 comprises 15 residues. CDR3 amino acids: CASSKRQGMDEKLFF. The CDR3, as DNA: TGTGCCAGCAGTAAACGACAGGGGATGGATGAAAAACTGTTTTTT.

The count of this clone is one. The CDR3 sequence is CASSPRTSGSYEQYF. The CDR3 DNA sequence: TGTGCCAGCAGCCCTCGGACTAGCGGCTCCTACGAGCAGTACTTC. The chain combines TRBV9 with TRBJ2-7; TRBD2 agrees at 10 bases. The CDR3 runs to 15 residues. Per the germline V gene, CDR1 is SGDLS and CDR2 is YYNGEE. V was pared by 4 bases and J by 0 bases, with 4 bases of the junction left unmatched.